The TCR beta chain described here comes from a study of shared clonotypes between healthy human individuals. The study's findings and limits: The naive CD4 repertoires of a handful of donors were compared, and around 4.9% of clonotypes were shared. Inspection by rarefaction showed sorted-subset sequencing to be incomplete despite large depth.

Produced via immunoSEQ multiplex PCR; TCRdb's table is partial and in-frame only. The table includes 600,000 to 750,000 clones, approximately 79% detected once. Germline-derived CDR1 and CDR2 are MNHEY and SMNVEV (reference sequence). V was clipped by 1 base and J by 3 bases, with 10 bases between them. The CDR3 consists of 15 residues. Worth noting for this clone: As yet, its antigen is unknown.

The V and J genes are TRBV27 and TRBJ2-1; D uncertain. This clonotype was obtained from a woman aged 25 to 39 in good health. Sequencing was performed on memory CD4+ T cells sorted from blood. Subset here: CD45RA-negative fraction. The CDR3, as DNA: TGTGCCAGCAGTTTATTTAGACCCAACTACAATGAGCAGTTCTTC. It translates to CASSLFRPNYNEQFF.